A single sample is the source of the 26 T cell receptor beta chains below, sequenced in a study of regulatory T cells in long-lasting Graves disease (dated by TCRdb to about 2021). Taken with the paper, the label for time point translates to: newly diagnosed GD, antithyroid drugs for less than 3 months. RNA was extracted from PBMCs in TRIzol for both TCR sequencing and RNA sequencing. The method behind the library was multiplex PCR. The instrument given in TCRdb is Illumina HiSeq 4000. CDR3 regions were amplified by Arm-PCR with iRepertoire HTBI primers to construct TCR beta libraries. TCRdb handled the public reads itself, with Q25 trimming in fastp and clone calling in MiXCR, and kept productive beta chains. Each entry merges the rows of one CDR3 protein and shows their most common DNA and genes. The sample has fewer than 650,000 distinct CDR3 sequences on record, approximately 16% of them singletons. The leading ten clones occupy around 13% of the sample.

These records were also assigned to another study, of T cells in Graves' hyperthyroidism and ophthalmopathy.

This specimen consisted of peripheral blood mononuclear cells (PBMCs), obtained at new diagnosis, from a patient treated with antithyroid drugs. Source of these receptors: a young man with Graves disease. Donor details come from another sample of the same person, matched by shared clones.

The rearrangement uses TRBV20-1 and TRBJ2-1; TRBD2 agrees at 15 bases. With V trimmed by 6 bases and J by 7 bases, 7 bases remained unmatched. CDR1 is DFQATT, CDR2 SNEGSKA, per germline (reference sequence). The CDR3 is 15 residues long. The CDR3 spells CSAPSGTSGRNEQFF. The CDR3 bases are TGCAGTGCGCCATCGGGGACTAGCGGGAGGAATGAGCAGTTCTTC.

This clonotype came up a few times. The V and J genes are TRBV20-1 and TRBJ1-5, with TRBD1 as a possible D gene (6 bases). The V end lost 6 bases, the J end lost 6 bases, and 21 bases lay between the germline ends. CDR3 length: 15 amino acids. CDR1 and CDR2 from the germline V gene are DFQATT and SNEGSKA (reference sequence). The CDR3 sequence: CSAQPLGGASQPQHF. For the CDR3, the DNA is TGCAGTGCCCAGCCCTTAGGGGGAGCCTCTCAGCCCCAGCATTTT.

This clonotype occurred many times. This chain connects TRBV20-1 to TRBJ2-7; 10 bases line up with TRBD2. The germline V gene encodes CDR1 DFQATT and CDR2 SNEGSKA (reference sequence). J lost 6 bases, V lost 1 base, and 9 bases had no gene match. This CDR3 region has 15 residues. Here the CDR3 reads CSARAAAGGHLEQYF. In DNA, the CDR3 is TGCAGTGCTAGAGCGGCAGCGGGAGGGCATCTCGAGCAGTACTTC.

This clonotype was observed a single time. This rearrangement joins TRBV28 to TRBJ2-7; 11 bases agree with TRBD2. Germline assignment: CDR1 MDHEN and CDR2 SYDVKM. The CDR3 covers 15 residues. Unmatched junction bases numbered 5, after V lost 5 bases and J lost 2 bases. The CDR3 nucleotides read TGTGCCAGCAGTAAACTAGCGGGAGCCCCCTACGAGCAGTACTTC. This gives the protein CASSKLAGAPYEQYF.

This clonotype was counted a few times. The J gene is TRBJ1-2, the V gene TRBV2; D might be TRBD1 (5 bases). Trimming shortened V by 7 bases and J by 5 bases, and 14 bases separated the two germline ends. Germline CDR1 reads SNHLY; CDR2 reads FYNNEI. This CDR3 is 13 amino acids long. The DNA of the CDR3 is TGTGCCAGCACCGAAGGCGGGGGATATGGCTACACCTTC. It is translated as CASTEGGGYGYTF.

The J gene is TRBJ2-1, the V gene TRBV6-4; 8 nucleotides line up with TRBD2. CDR3 length: 15 amino acids. Germline V gene data show CDR1 as MRHNA and CDR2 as SNTAGT. The junction had 11 bases not matched to a gene; V was cut back by 6 bases and J by 7 bases. The CDR3 coding sequence is TGTGCCAGCAGCCCTAATTCGGGGGGGGTGAATGAGCAGTTCTTC. This sequence encodes CASSPNSGGVNEQFF.

The rearrangement joins TRBV5-1 to TRBJ2-5; TRBD1 aligns across 10 bases. Germline V lookup: CDR1 SGHRS, CDR2 YFSETQ. Trimming took 5 bases from V and 3 from J; bases not matched to a gene: 10. CDR3 size: 16 residues. CDR3 DNA sequence: TGCGCCAGCAGACTCGGACAGGGGGGGCTAAAAGAGACCCAGTACTTC. Encoded protein: CASRLGQGGLKETQYF.

In its sample, this clonotype was seen a few times. The chain joins TRBV7-9 to TRBJ1-2; D gene uncertain. This CDR3 has 14 residues. V was trimmed by 5 bases and J by 6 bases, leaving 16 bases between them. CDR1 is SEHNR, CDR2 FQNEAQ, per germline (reference sequence). This chain's CDR3 is CASSQTDSLHGYTF. CDR3 bases: TGTGCCAGCAGCCAGACCGATTCACTACATGGCTACACCTTC.

This clonotype was observed at least ten times. The chain uses TRBV28 and TRBJ2-1, with TRBD2 identical over 8 bases. The CDR3 is 17 amino acids. Germline V gene lookup returns CDR1 MDHEN and CDR2 SYDVKM. V dropped 6 bases and J dropped 4; count of bases not matched to a gene: 14. The CDR3 region is CASSLNRAGAEYNEQFF. CDR3 DNA sequence: TGTGCCAGCAGCCTGAATCGAGCGGGAGCAGAATACAATGAGCAGTTCTTC. The whole variable domain, remainder taken from reference TRBV28 and TRBJ2-1, is DVKVTQSSRYLVKRTGEKVFLECVQDMDHENMFWYRQDPGLGLRLIYFSYDVKMKEKGDIPEGYSVSREKKERFSLILESASTNQTSMYLCASSLNRAGAEYNEQFFGPGTRLTVL.

This clonotype was detected many times. This rearrangement joins TRBV7-9 to TRBJ2-3; 8 bases are a match to TRBD2. V was pared by 4 bases and J by 0 bases, with 9 bases of the junction left unmatched. The CDR3 runs to 17 residues. Germline V CDR1 and CDR2: SEHNR, FQNEAQ (reference sequence). CDR3 sequence reads: CASSSYAGTSSTDTQYF. The CDR3, as DNA: TGTGCCAGCAGCTCTTACGCCGGGACTAGTAGCACAGATACGCAGTATTTT.

V and J are TRBV19 and TRBJ1-5; TRBD1 matches 8 bases. Germline CDR1 is LNHDA and CDR2 is SQIVND (reference sequence). The CDR3 runs to 17 residues. V gave up 3 bases and J gave up 6 bases; unmatched junction bases: 13. The chain's CDR3 is CASSITLGQGARQPQHF. The CDR3 DNA sequence: TGTGCCAGTAGTATTACCCTCGGGCAGGGGGCTCGTCAGCCCCAGCATTTT. Supplemented by reference TRBV19 and TRBJ1-5, the full variable domain reads DGGITQSPKYLFRKEGQNVTLSCEQNLNHDAMYWYRQDPGQGLRLIYYSQIVNDFQKGDIAEGYSVSREKKESFPLTVTSAQKNPTAFYLCASSITLGQGARQPQHFGDGTRLSIL.

This clonotype was seen many times. The J gene is TRBJ1-1, the V gene TRBV3-1; D is undetermined. The CDR3 spans 16 residues. The V and J ends lost 4 bases and 0 bases respectively, with 15 bases between them. Germline assignment: CDR1 LGHDT and CDR2 YNNKEL (reference sequence). The CDR3 bases are TGTGCCAGCAGCCCACGTTCGCGAGGGCTGAACACTGAAGCTTTCTTT. Amino acids: CASSPRSRGLNTEAFF.

This clonotype has ten or more counts. This rearrangement joins TRBV20-1 to TRBJ2-1; 14 nucleotides line up with TRBD2. J gave up 6 bases and V 3 bases, and 4 bases lay outside the gene matches. The CDR3 has 15 amino acids. Germline V gene sequence: CDR1 DFQATT, CDR2 SNEGSKA (reference sequence). CDR3 nucleotide sequence: TGCAGTGCTAGGCCGGGACTAGCGGGAGTCAATGAGCAGTTCTTC. Its protein is CSARPGLAGVNEQFF.

This clonotype was counted a few times. The chain joins TRBV13 to TRBJ2-7; 7 bases are shared with TRBD2. J was trimmed by 2 bases and V by 3 bases; bases with no gene match: 4. Per the germline V gene, CDR1 is PRHDT and CDR2 is FYEKMQ (reference sequence). There are 14 residues in the CDR3. CDR3 coding DNA: TGTGCCAGCAGCTTGGGGGGGAGCCCCTACGAGCAGTACTTC. This translates into CASSLGGSPYEQYF.

In its sample, this clonotype was seen a few times. The chain is built from TRBV4-1 and TRBJ2-2, with D possibly called TRBD1 or TRBD2 (5 bases each). The CDR3 is 15 residues long. Germline V CDR1 and CDR2: MGHRA, YSYEKL. V was cut by 4 bases and J by 4 bases, with 13 bases left in between. The CDR3 DNA reads as TGCGCCAGCAGCCCCGGGACCCAGCCCACCGGGGAGCTGTTTTTT. Its protein is CASSPGTQPTGELFF.

This clonotype has just a few counts. The rearrangement links TRBV11-2 to TRBJ2-3, with D maybe TRBD2 (6 bases). The ends were cut back, 6 bases at V and 6 bases at J, with 10 bases in the middle. This CDR3 region has 12 residues. Germline lookup yields CDR1 SGHAT and CDR2 FQNNGV. CDR3 region: CASRLSGDTQYF. CDR3 DNA: TGTGCCAGCAGATTAAGCGGGGATACGCAGTATTTT.

The table lists this clonotype with many counts. V usage is TRBV7-9 and J usage is TRBJ1-1, with TRBD1 matching over 8 bases. CDR1 is SEHNR, CDR2 FQNEAQ, per germline (reference sequence). The V segment lost 1 base and the J segment 1 base; nucleotides outside the gene matches: 5. The CDR3 sequence is 16 residues long. CDR3: CASSLDGQGSNTEAFF. The CDR3 DNA sequence: TGTGCCAGCAGCTTAGATGGACAGGGATCGAACACTGAAGCTTTCTTT.

V gene TRBV27 combines with J gene TRBJ2-7; TRBD1 agrees at 10 bases. The ends lost 2 bases at V and 1 base at J; junction bases unmatched: 5. This CDR3 contains 16 residues. CDR1 MNHEY and CDR2 SMNVEV come from the germline V gene (reference sequence). CDR3 DNA: TGTGCCAGCAGTTTACGGGACAGGGGTAGGTCCTACGAGCAGTACTTC. Encoded protein: CASSLRDRGRSYEQYF.

This clonotype has a count of ten or more. In nucleotides, the CDR3 is TGCAGTGCTAGAGGTCGTGGCAATGAGCAGTTCTTC. This gives the protein CSARGRGNEQFF. The chain employs TRBV20-1 and TRBJ2-1; unclear D gene. There are 12 residues in the CDR3. The germline CDR1 and CDR2 sequences are DFQATT and SNEGSKA (reference sequence). V was trimmed by 1 base and J by 6 bases, leaving 7 bases between them.

V gene TRBV18 combines with J gene TRBJ2-2; either TRBD1 or TRBD2 may supply D (5 bases each). The CDR3 sequence is 17 residues long. The V end was cut by 2 bases, the J end by 2 bases, with 15 bases between. Germline-derived CDR1 and CDR2 are KGHSH and LQKENI. This CDR3 is CASSPIRDRTNTGELFF. In nucleotides, the CDR3 is TGTGCCAGCTCACCAATAAGGGACCGGACTAACACCGGGGAGCTGTTTTTT.

At least ten counts were recorded for this clonotype. This chain joins TRBV7-6 and TRBJ2-7; D may match TRBD1 or TRBD2 (6 bases each). Germline loops: CDR1 SGHVS, CDR2 FNYEAQ. The V end was cut by 4 bases, the J end by 7 bases, with 23 bases between. This CDR3 has 16 amino acids. CDR3 DNA: TGTGCCAGCAGCTGGAGGGGAACGACTCCAGGGGAGGAGCAGTACTTC. Translating gives CASSWRGTTPGEEQYF.

This clonotype was picked up many times. The chain recombines TRBV28 with TRBJ1-1, with D tentatively TRBD1 (5 bases). V was pared by 5 bases and J by 1 base, with 11 bases between. The CDR3 runs 14 residues. CDR1 MDHEN and CDR2 SYDVKM come from the germline V gene. The CDR3 sequence: CASSLRQWNTEAFF. The CDR3 DNA sequence: TGTGCCAGCAGTCTACGACAGTGGAACACTGAAGCTTTCTTT. The whole variable domain, filled in from reference TRBV28 and TRBJ1-1, reads DVKVTQSSRYLVKRTGEKVFLECVQDMDHENMFWYRQDPGLGLRLIYFSYDVKMKEKGDIPEGYSVSREKKERFSLILESASTNQTSMYLCASSLRQWNTEAFFGQGTRLTVV.

The V gene is TRBV5-6, the J gene TRBJ2-7, with D possibly matching TRBD2 (5 bases). Germline V CDR1 and CDR2: SGHDT, YYEEEE. This CDR3 comprises 21 residues. Trimming removed 6 bases at V and 2 bases at J, with 36 bases between. CDR3 sequence reads: CASTSSGSADYWKTQTYEQYF. The CDR3 nucleotides read TGTGCCAGCACCTCTTCCGGGTCAGCCGACTATTGGAAAACACAAACCTACGAGCAGTACTTC.

This clonotype was seen a few times. The gene calls are TRBV20-1 and TRBJ2-7; D tentatively reads TRBD1 or TRBD2 (5 bases each). The CDR3 sequence is 13 residues long. From germline, CDR1 is DFQATT and CDR2 SNEGSKA (reference sequence). DNA of the CDR3: TGCGGTACCAACGGGGCGGACTCCTACGAGCAGTACTTC. Translation: CGTNGADSYEQYF.

The V call is TRBV28, the J call TRBJ1-4, with 7 bases aligning to TRBD1. The CDR3 extends over 16 amino acids. J lost 4 bases, V lost 3 bases, and 8 bases had no gene match. CDR1 and CDR2 (germline): MDHEN, SYDVKM. The CDR3 coding sequence is TGTGCCAGCAGTTTGTTCTCAGGGGGGGATAATGAAAAACTGTTTTTT. Translation: CASSLFSGGDNEKLFF. The variable domain in full, completed from reference TRBV28 and TRBJ1-4, reads DVKVTQSSRYLVKRTGEKVFLECVQDMDHENMFWYRQDPGLGLRLIYFSYDVKMKEKGDIPEGYSVSREKKERFSLILESASTNQTSMYLCASSLFSGGDNEKLFFGSGTQLSVL.

About this clonotype itself: With a much larger clone just one base away, this may be a read error. This sequence joins TRBV29-1 and TRBJ2-7; TRBD1 aligns across 7 bases. The CDR3 sequence is 13 residues long. CDR1 SQVTM and CDR2 ANQGSEA come from the germline V gene. Trimming cost V 4 bases and J 2 bases; bases outside gene matches: 5. The CDR3 protein is CSVARGQTYEQYF. DNA of the CDR3: TGCAGCGTTGCACGGGGACAGACCTACGAGCAGTACTTC.